This TCR beta chain was captured in a study of metastatic and nonmetastatic thyroid tumors (dated by TCRdb to 2019 to 2021). For the study in its entirety: The researchers compared repertoires between peripheral blood samples and tumor or nodule tissue samples from patients with malignant or benign thyroid disease.

This clone is characterized as medium-sized (0.01 to 0.1%). The clone's antigen remains unknown. No base quality values were provided; no much bigger clone lies one nucleotide off. Library construction relied on PCR. The data were produced on an Illumina HiSeq 4000. High-throughput sequencing was used to profile the CDR3 region of the TCR beta-chain in every patient. The paper's processing steps were these. The researchers built a classifier to tell apart papillary thyroid cancer patients with distant metastasis, based on CDR3 differences among clinicopathological groups. Repertoire diversity was assessed with the Shannon index, and tumor-blood repertoire similarity with the Morisita-Horn index. The public reads were reanalyzed by TCRdb: fastp trimming at Q25, MiXCR alignment, in-frame beta chains only. The V and J calls were determined by TCRdb, not by the authors. The sample table records 21,000 or so clones; 25% to 30% of these occur just once. About a fifth of the sample is held by the ten biggest clonotypes.

What the research found in general, with its limitations: In both blood and tumor samples, TCR beta diversity was reported to be significantly higher in malignant tumors than in benign nodules.

No patient had received any treatment before thyroid surgery. The study retrospectively analysed patient clinical samples collected from about 2012 to 2019 using T-cell receptor beta sequencing. V ends up 7 bases short and J 6 bases short, with an unmatched junction base count of 8. Measured from the cysteine to the phenylalanine, the CDR3 is 14 residues long. Only CDR3 DNA is held: 42 bases, read in frame from base 1. The CDR1 and CDR2 encoded by the germline V gene (reference sequence) are LNHDA and SQIVND. Rearrangement joined TRBV19 to TRBJ2-2, and 7 junction bases match TRBD1. This clonotype was obtained from a female donor with papillary thyroid cancer or a benign thyroid nodule (not recorded which). Some clones in this sample may be carry-over from other donors' samples. The sequenced sample consisted of blood. This receptor has the CDR3 CASNLGGRSGELFF. The nucleotide sequence reads TGTGCCAGTAATTTAGGGGGCAGATCCGGGGAGCTGTTTTTT.